This T cell receptor (beta chain) was profiled in a study of metastatic and nonmetastatic thyroid tumors. Whole-study context: Repertoires from blood and tumor or nodule tissue of malignant and benign thyroid patients were compared. Whole-study findings and limits: Benign nodules were reported to have significantly lower TCR beta diversity than malignant thyroid tumors, in blood and tumor.

The authors' processing: The study's classifier, a distant-metastasis tool for papillary thyroid cancer, was built using CDR3 differences across clinicopathological groups. MiXCR re-clonotyped the PCR reads for TCRdb. Here the V and J calls rest on TCRdb's processing, not on the authors' analysis. The sample carries about 40,000 clones, approximately 19% recorded once. CDR3 length equals 14 residues. Trimming cost V 4 bases and J 6 bases; bases outside gene matches: 9. Germline V gene lookup returns CDR1 MNHEY and CDR2 SMNVEV (reference sequence). There are a few counts of this clone. Its matching antigen is unknown. All patients reached thyroid surgery having received no treatment beforehand.

The sequenced material came from tumor tissue. The chain employs TRBV27 and TRBJ2-7, with 7 bases lining up with TRBD1. This clonotype originated in a female donor with papillary thyroid cancer or a benign thyroid nodule (not recorded which). Some clones in this sample may be carry-over from other donors' samples. The CDR3 sequence is CASSSTDRIVEQYF. CDR3 nucleotides: TGTGCCAGCAGTTCAACGGACAGGATTGTCGAGCAGTACTTC.